This TCR beta chain was observed in a study of cytomegalovirus exposure and HLA in healthy donors. Findings and caveats of the study: Some TCR beta chains (164 of them) were listed as cytomegalovirus-associated. For cytomegalovirus status, the classifier reportedly gave diagnoses with high specificity and sensitivity. Testing in vitro showed a few CMV-associated chains specific for CMV antigens.

The assay was immunoSEQ multiplex PCR, and TCRdb's table has in-frame clones only and misses some. The table shows fewer than 85,000 clones, with 85% to 95% occurring only once. Germline V gene sequence: CDR1 MGHRA, CDR2 YSYEKL. The trim removed 4 bases at V and 9 bases at J, leaving 11 bases unmatched. This CDR3 is 16 amino acids long. As for this clone: What it recognizes is unknown.

The rearrangement uses TRBV4-1 and TRBJ2-1; 11 bases agree with TRBD2. This receptor was identified in a woman between 18 and 29 years old in good health and CMV-seronegative. The sequenced sample was PBMCs. CDR3 region: CASSLRTSGPQVEQFF. The CDR3 DNA is TGCGCCAGCAGCCTTCGGACTAGCGGGCCCCAAGTTGAGCAGTTCTTC.